A selection of T cell receptor beta chains follows, all from one sample in a study of blood T cell repertoires in COVID-19. The method was immunoSEQ multiplex PCR; TCRdb's version includes in-frame clones alone and lacks a portion of them. There are 300,000 to 400,000 clones in the sample; over 75% occur only once, and approximately 2.5% lies in the top ten. Sequencing was carried out using peripheral blood. The receptors originated from an older woman with COVID-19, enrolled during active disease. Both conserved end residues are part of each CDR3. The order of the fields is V gene, CDR3 protein.

V: TRBV28
CDR3: CASSRQGATGNTIYF

V: TRBV6-1
CDR3: CASSETGNYGYTF

V: TRBV9
CDR3: CASSFRQTTDTQYF

V: TRBV20-1
CDR3: CSARSEQFF

V: TRBV6-2/TRBV6-3
CDR3: CASSDPTPSGGQETQYF

V: TRBV30
CDR3: CAWSLQGADTQYF

V: TRBV30
CDR3: CAWSGGRNTEAFF

V: TRBV27
CDR3: CASSSARGNSRSNQPQHF

V: TRBV6-6
CDR3: CASSSRGRGEKLFF

V: TRBV5-1
CDR3: CASSPTGMFAEAFF

V: TRBV11-2
CDR3: CASSLGQGAYEQYF

V: TRBV2
CDR3: CASSEVGHLNTGELFF

V: TRBV11-2
CDR3: CASSLGQGAGYGYTF

V: TRBV5-6
CDR3: CASSSGWEGPLHF

V: TRBV3-1/TRBV3-2
CDR3: CASSQLGLAPTGELFF

V: TRBV7-6
CDR3: CASSLAPVQGRANEKLFF

V: TRBV10-3
CDR3: CAISDGVTQNTEAFF

V: TRBV19
CDR3: CASTPGTGNSYEQYF

V: TRBV5-5
CDR3: CASSRNTPSYEQYF

V: TRBV2
CDR3: CASSGDRDRDYEQYF

V: TRBV30
CDR3: CAWSLGGAGYNEQFF

V: TRBV19
CDR3: CASTTEFYGYTF

V: TRBV28
CDR3: CASSLFSGTGGRDYGYTF

V: TRBV6-1
CDR3: CASSDPDRGQETQYF

V: TRBV20-1
CDR3: CSASSRGGGSKEQYF

V: TRBV5-8
CDR3: CASSLSQGLLATNEKLFF

V: TRBV4-2
CDR3: CASSQGISNQPQHF

V: TRBV19
CDR3: CASSNSGGEWEKLFF

V: TRBV5-1
CDR3: CASSLSPGQPQHF

V: TRBV5-6
CDR3: CASSLRGHYEQYF

V: TRBV10-2
CDR3: CASTAEQGWEAFF

V: TRBV18
CDR3: CASSPDRDSFGYTF

V: TRBV7-3
CDR3: CASSRQGALGELFF

V: TRBV3-1/TRBV3-2
CDR3: CASSQGHINIQYF

V: TRBV5-4
CDR3: CASSILRDSSYEQYF

V: TRBV6-5
CDR3: CASSRTGPHQPQHF

V: TRBV3-1/TRBV3-2
CDR3: CASSQGLAGGGNTGELFF

V: TRBV6-2/TRBV6-3
CDR3: CASSRQGWRAFF

V: TRBV5-1
CDR3: CASSPRTGYNSPLHF

V: TRBV12-5
CDR3: CASEKQGNTEAFF